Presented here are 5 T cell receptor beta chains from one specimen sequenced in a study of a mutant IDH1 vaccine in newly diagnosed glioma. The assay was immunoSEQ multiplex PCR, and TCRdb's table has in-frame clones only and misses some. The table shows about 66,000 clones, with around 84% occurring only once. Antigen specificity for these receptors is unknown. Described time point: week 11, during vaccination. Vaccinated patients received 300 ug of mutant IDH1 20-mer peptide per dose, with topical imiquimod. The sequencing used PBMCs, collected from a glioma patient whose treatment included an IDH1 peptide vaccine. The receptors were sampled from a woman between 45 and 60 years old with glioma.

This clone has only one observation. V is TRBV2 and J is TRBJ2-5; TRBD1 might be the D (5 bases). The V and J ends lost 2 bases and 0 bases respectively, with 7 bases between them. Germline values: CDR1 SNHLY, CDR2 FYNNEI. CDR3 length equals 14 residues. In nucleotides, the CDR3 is TGTGCCAGCAGTGAAACAGGTTACCAAGAGACCCAGTACTTC. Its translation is CASSETGYQETQYF.

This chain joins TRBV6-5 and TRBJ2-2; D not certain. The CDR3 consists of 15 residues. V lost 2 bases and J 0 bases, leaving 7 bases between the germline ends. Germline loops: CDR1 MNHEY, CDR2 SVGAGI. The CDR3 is CASSYGRPNTGELFF. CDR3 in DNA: TGTGCCAGCAGTTACGGCAGGCCGAACACCGGGGAGCTGTTTTTT.

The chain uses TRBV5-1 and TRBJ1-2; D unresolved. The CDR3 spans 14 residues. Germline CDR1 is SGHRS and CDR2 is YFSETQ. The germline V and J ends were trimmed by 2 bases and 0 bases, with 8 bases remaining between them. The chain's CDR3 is CASSFEGSNYGYTF. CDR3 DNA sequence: TGCGCCAGCAGCTTTGAGGGTTCTAACTATGGCTACACCTTC. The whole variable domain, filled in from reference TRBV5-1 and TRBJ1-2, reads KAGVTQTPRYLIKTRGQQVTLSCSPISGHRSVSWYQQTPGQGLQFLFEYFSETQRNKGNFPGRFSGRQFSNSRSEMNVSTLELGDSALYLCASSFEGSNYGYTFGSGTRLTVV.

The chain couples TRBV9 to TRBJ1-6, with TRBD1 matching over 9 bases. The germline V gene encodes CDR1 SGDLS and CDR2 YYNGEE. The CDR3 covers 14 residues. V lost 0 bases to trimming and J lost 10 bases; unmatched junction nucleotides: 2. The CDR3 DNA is TGTGCCAGCAGCGTAGTGGACAGGGGCTCACCCCTCCACTTT. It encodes CASSVVDRGSPLHF.

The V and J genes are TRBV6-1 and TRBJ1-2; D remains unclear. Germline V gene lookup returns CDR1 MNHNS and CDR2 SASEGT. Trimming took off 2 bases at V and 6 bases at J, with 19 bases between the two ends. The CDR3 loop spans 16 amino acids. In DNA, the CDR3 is TGTGCCAGCAGTGAAAAAACGGTTTCTACAATAGATGGCTACACCTTC. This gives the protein CASSEKTVSTIDGYTF.